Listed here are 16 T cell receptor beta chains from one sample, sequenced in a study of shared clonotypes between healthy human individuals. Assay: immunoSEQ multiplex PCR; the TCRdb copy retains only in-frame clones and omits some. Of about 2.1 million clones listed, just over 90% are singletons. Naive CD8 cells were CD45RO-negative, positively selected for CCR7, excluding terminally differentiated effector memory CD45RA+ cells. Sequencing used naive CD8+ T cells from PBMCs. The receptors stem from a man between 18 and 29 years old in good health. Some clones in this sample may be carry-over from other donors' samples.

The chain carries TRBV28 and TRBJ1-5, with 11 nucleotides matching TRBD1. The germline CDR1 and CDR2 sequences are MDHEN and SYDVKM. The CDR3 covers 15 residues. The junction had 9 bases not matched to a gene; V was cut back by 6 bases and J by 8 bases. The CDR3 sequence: CASRPDRGRAEPQHF. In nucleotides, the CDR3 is TGTGCCAGCAGACCGGACAGGGGGCGCGCTGAGCCCCAGCATTTT.

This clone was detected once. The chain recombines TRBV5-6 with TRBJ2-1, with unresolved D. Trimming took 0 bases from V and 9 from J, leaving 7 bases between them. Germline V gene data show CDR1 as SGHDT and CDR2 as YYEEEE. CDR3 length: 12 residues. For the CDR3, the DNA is TGTGCCAGCAGCTTGGTGGAGCGTGAGCAGTTCTTC. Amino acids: CASSLVEREQFF.

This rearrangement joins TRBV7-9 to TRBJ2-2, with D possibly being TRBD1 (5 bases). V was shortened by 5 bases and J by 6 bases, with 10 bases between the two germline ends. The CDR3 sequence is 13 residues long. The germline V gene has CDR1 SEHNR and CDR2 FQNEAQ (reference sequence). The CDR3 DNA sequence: TGTGCCAGCAGCGGCGCAGGGTCCGGGGAGCTGTTTTTT. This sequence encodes CASSGAGSGELFF.

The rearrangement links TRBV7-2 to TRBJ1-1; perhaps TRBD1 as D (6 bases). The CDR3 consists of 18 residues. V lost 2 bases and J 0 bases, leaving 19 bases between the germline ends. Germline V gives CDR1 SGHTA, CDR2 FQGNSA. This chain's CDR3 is CASSLFSRGVTLNTEAFF. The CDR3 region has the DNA TGTGCCAGCAGCTTATTCTCCAGGGGCGTAACCTTGAACACTGAAGCTTTCTTT.

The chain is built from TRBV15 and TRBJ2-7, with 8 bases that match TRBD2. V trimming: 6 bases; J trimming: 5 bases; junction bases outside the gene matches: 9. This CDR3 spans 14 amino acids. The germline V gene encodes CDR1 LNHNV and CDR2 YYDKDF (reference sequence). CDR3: CATRAGGEVHEQYF. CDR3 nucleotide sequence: TGTGCCACCAGGGCGGGAGGTGAGGTCCACGAGCAGTACTTC.

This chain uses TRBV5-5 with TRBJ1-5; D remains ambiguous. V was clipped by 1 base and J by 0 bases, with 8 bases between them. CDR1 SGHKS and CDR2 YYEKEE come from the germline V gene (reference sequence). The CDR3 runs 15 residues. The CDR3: CASSLFGDSNQPQHF. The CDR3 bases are TGTGCCAGCAGCTTGTTCGGGGATAGCAATCAGCCCCAGCATTTT. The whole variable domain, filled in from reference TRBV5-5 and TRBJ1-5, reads DAGVTQSPTHLIKTRGQQVTLRCSPISGHKSVSWYQQVLGQGPQFIFQYYEKEERGRGNFPDRFSARQFPNYSSELNVNALLLGDSALYLCASSLFGDSNQPQHFGDGTRLSIL.

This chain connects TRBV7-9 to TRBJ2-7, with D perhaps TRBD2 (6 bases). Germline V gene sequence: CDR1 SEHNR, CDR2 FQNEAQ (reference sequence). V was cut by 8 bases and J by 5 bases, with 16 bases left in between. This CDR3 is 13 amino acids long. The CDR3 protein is CASRTGTAHEQYF. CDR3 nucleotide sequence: TGTGCCAGCCGTACCGGGACTGCACACGAGCAGTACTTC.

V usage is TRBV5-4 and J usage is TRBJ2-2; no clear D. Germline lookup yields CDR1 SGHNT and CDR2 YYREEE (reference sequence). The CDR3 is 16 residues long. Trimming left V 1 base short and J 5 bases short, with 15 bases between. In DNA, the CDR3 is TGTGCCAGCAGCTTGTTTGAAGGGTGGAAAACCGGGGAGCTGTTTTTT. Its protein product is CASSLFEGWKTGELFF. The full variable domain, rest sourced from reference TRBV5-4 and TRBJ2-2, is ETGVTQSPTHLIKTRGQQVTLRCSSQSGHNTVSWYQQALGQGPQFIFQYYREEENGRGNFPPRFSGLQFPNYSSELNVNALELDDSALYLCASSLFEGWKTGELFFGEGSRLTVL.

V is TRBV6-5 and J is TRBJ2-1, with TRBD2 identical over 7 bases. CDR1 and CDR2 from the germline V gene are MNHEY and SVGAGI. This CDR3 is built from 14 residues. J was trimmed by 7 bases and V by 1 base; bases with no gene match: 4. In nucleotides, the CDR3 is TGTGCCAGCAGTTACTGGGAGGGCGGGAATGAGCAGTTCTTC. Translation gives CASSYWEGGNEQFF.

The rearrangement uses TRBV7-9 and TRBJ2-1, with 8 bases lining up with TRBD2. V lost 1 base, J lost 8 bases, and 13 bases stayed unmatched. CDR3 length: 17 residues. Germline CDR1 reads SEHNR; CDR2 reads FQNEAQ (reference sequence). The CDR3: CASSLVAPQRGGHEQFF. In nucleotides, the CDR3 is TGTGCCAGCAGCTTAGTAGCCCCCCAGCGCGGGGGGCATGAGCAGTTCTTC.

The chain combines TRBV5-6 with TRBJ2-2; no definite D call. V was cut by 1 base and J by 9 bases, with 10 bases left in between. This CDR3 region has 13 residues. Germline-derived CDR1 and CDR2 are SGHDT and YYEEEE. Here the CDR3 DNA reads TGTGCCAGCAGCTTGCCCGGGTTTCGGGAGCTGTTTTTT. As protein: CASSLPGFRELFF.

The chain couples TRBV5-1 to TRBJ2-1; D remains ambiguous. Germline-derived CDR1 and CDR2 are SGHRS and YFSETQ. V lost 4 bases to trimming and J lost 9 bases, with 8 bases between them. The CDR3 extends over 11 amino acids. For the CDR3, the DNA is TGCGCCAGCAGCGCTCCGACTGAGCAGTTCTTC. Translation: CASSAPTEQFF.

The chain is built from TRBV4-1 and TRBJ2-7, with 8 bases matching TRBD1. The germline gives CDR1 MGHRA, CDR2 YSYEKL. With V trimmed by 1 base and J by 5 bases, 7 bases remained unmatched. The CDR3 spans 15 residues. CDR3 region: CASSQGTGLYHEQYF. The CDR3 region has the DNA TGCGCCAGCAGCCAAGGGACAGGGCTTTACCACGAGCAGTACTTC.

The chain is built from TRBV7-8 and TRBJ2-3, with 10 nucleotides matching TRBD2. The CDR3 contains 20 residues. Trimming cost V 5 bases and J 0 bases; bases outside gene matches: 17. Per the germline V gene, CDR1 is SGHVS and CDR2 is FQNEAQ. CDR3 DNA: TGTGCCAGCAGCCGAAATTCCCCTGGGGGACTAGCGTATAGCACAGATACGCAGTATTTT. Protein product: CASSRNSPGGLAYSTDTQYF.

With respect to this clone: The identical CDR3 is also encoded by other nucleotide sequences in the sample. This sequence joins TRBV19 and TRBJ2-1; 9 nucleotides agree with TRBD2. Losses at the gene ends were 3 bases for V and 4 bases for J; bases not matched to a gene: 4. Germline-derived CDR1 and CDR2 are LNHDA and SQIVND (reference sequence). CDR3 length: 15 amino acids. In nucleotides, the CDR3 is TGTGCCAGTAGTATCGGCGGGAGGGCTTACAATGAGCAGTTCTTC. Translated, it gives CASSIGGRAYNEQFF.

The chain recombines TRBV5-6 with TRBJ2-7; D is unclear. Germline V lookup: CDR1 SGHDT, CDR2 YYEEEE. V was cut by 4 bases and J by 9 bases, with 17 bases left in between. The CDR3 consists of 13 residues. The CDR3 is CASSPNSGPWQYF. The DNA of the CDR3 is TGTGCCAGCAGCCCCAACTCCGGCCCCTGGCAGTACTTC.